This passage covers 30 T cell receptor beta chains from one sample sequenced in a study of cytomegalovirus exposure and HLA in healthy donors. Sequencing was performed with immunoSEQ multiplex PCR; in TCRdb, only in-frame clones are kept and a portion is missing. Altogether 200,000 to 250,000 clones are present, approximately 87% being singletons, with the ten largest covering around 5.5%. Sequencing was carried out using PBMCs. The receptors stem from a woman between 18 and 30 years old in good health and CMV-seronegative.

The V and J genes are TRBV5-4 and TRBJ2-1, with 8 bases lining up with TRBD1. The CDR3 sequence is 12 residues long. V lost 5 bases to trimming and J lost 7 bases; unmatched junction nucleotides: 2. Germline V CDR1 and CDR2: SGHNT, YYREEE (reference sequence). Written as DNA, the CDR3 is TGTGCCAGCAGTCAGGGGGCGAATGAGCAGTTCTTC. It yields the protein CASSQGANEQFF.

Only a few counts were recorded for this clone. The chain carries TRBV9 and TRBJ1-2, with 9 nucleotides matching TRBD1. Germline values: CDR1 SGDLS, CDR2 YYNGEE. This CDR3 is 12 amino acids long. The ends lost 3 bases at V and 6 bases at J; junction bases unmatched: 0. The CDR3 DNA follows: TGTGCCAGCAGCGGGACAGGGGATGGCTACACCTTC. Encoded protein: CASSGTGDGYTF.

CDR3 coding DNA: TGTGCCAGCAGTTTAGGTTATAACACCGGGGAGCTGTTTTTT. This translates into CASSLGYNTGELFF. The chain employs TRBV27 and TRBJ2-2; no reliable D call. Trimming left V 2 bases short and J 2 bases short, with 6 bases between. Per germline, CDR1 MNHEY and CDR2 SMNVEV (reference sequence). The length of the CDR3 is 14 residues.

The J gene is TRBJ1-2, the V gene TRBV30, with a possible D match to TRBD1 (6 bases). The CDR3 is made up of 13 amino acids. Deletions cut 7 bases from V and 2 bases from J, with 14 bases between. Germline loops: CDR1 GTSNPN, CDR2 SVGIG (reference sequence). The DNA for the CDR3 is TGTGCCTCTAGACAGGTGACGAACTATGGCTACACCTTC. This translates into CASRQVTNYGYTF.

CDR3 coding DNA: TGTGCCAGCAGGGGACAGGGGAGGACTGAAGCTTTCTTT. Translated, it gives CASRGQGRTEAFF. The chain combines TRBV27 with TRBJ1-1; 10 nucleotides align to TRBD1. Germline trimming cut 6 bases from V and 5 bases from J; bases unmatched to any gene: 3. The CDR3 extends over 13 amino acids. Germline loops: CDR1 MNHEY, CDR2 SMNVEV (reference sequence).

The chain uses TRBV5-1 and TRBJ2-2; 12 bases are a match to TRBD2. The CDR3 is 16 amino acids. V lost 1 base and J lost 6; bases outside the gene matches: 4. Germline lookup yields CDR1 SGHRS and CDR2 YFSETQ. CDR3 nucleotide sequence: TGCGCCAGCAGCTTGCTAGCGGGAGGGCCGGCCGGGGAGCTGTTTTTT. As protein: CASSLLAGGPAGELFF.

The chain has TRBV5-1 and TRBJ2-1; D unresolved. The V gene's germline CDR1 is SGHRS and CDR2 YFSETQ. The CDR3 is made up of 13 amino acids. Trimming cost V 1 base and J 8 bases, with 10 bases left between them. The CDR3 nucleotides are TGCGCCAGCAGCTTGAATCGAAGGGATGAGCAGTTCTTC. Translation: CASSLNRRDEQFF.

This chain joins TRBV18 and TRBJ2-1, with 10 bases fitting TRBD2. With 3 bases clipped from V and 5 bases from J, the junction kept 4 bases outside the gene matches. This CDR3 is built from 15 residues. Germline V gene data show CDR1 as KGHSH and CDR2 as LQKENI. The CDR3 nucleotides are TGTGCCAGCTCACCCCTAGCGGGAGATGACAATGAGCAGTTCTTC. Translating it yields CASSPLAGDDNEQFF. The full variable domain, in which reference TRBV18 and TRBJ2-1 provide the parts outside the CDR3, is NAGVMQNPRHLVRRRGQEARLRCSPMKGHSHVYWYRQLPEEGLKFMVYLQKENIIDESGMPKERFSAEFPKEGPSILRIQQVVRGDSAAYFCASSPLAGDDNEQFFGPGTRLTVL.

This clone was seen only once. DNA for the CDR3: TGTGCCAGCAGCCATTCTCGACAGGGCCCAGATACGCAGTATTTT. Translated, it gives CASSHSRQGPDTQYF. The rearrangement joins TRBV5-8 to TRBJ2-3; TRBD1 matches at 7 bases. Per the germline V gene, CDR1 is SGHTS and CDR2 is YDEGEE. This CDR3 is built from 15 residues. V gave up 4 bases and J gave up 4 bases; unmatched junction bases: 9.

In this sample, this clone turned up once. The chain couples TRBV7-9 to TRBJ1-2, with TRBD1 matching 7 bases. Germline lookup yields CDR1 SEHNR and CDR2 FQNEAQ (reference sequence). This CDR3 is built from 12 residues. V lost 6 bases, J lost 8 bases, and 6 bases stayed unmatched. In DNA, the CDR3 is TGTGCCAGCAGGAAGACAGGGAGAGGCTACACCTTC. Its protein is CASRKTGRGYTF.

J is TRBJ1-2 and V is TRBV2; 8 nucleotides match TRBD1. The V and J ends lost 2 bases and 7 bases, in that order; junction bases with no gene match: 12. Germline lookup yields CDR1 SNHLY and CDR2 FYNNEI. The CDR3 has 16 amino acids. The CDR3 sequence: CASSEPRQGRRAGYTF. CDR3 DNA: TGTGCCAGCAGTGAACCCCGACAGGGGAGACGGGCTGGCTACACCTTC.

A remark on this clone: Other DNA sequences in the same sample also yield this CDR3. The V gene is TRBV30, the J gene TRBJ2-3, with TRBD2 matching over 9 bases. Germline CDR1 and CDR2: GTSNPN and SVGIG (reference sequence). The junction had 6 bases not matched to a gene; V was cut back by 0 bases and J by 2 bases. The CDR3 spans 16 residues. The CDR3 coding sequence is TGTGCCTGGAGTGTAAAATCTAGCGGGAACACAGATACGCAGTATTTT. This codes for CAWSVKSSGNTDTQYF.

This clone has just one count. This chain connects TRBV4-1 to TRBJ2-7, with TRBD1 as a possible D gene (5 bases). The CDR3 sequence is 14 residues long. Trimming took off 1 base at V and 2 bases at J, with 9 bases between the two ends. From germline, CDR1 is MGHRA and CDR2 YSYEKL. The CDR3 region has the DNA TGCGCCAGCAGCCAAGTTTCAGGGACCTACGAGCAGTACTTC. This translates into CASSQVSGTYEQYF.

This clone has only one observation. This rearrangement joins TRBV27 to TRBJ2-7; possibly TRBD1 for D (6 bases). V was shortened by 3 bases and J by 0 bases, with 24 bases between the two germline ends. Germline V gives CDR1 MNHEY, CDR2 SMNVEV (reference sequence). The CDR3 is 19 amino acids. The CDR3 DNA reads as TGTGCCAGCAGTTTCCTACAGGGATTAAAACCTTACCACTCCTACGAGCAGTACTTC. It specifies CASSFLQGLKPYHSYEQYF.

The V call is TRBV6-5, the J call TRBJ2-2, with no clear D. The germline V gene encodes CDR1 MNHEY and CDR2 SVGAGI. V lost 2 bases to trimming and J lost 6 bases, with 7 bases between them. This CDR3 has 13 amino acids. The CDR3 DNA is TGTGCCAGCAGTTACCAGGTGGCCGGGGAGCTGTTTTTT. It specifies CASSYQVAGELFF.

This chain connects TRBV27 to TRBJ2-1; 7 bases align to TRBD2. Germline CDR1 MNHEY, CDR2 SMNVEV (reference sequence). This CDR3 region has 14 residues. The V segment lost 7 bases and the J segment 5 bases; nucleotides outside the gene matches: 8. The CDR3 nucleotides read TGTGCCAGCAAAGGAATAGCGGGTCACAATGAGCAGTTCTTC. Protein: CASKGIAGHNEQFF.

The CDR3, as DNA: TGTGCCAGTAGTGATCCCGGAACAGATACGCAGTATTTT. It yields the protein CASSDPGTDTQYF. This rearrangement joins TRBV19 to TRBJ2-3; D remains unclear. V lost 5 bases, J lost 3 bases, and 9 bases lay in between. The CDR3 length is 13 residues. Germline V CDR1 and CDR2: LNHDA, SQIVND (reference sequence).

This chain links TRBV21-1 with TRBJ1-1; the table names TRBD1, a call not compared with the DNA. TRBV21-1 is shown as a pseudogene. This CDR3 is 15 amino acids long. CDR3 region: CASSKPPHSNTEAFF. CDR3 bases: TGTGCCAGCAGCAAACCCCCCCACAGTAACACTGAAGCTTTCTTT.

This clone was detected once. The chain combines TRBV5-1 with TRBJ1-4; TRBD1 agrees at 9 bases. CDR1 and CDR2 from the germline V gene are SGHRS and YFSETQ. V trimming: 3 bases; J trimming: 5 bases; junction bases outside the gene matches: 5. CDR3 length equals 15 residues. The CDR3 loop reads CASSYGTGPNEKLFF. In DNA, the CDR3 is TGCGCCAGCAGCTACGGGACAGGGCCGAATGAAAAACTGTTTTTT. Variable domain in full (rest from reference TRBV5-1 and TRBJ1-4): KAGVTQTPRYLIKTRGQQVTLSCSPISGHRSVSWYQQTPGQGLQFLFEYFSETQRNKGNFPGRFSGRQFSNSRSEMNVSTLELGDSALYLCASSYGTGPNEKLFFGSGTQLSVL.

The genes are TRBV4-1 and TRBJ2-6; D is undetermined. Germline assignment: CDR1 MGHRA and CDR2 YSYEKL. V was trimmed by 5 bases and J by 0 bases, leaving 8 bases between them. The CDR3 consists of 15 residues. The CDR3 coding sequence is TGCGCCAGCAGCAAATTAGCCTCTGGGGCCAACGTCCTGACTTTC. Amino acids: CASSKLASGANVLTF.

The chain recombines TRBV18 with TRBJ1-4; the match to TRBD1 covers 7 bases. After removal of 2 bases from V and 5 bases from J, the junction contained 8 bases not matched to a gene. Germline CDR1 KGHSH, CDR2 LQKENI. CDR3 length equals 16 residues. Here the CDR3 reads CASSPRRAGGNEKLFF. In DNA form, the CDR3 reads TGTGCCAGCTCACCAAGGCGAGCAGGGGGGAATGAAAAACTGTTTTTT.

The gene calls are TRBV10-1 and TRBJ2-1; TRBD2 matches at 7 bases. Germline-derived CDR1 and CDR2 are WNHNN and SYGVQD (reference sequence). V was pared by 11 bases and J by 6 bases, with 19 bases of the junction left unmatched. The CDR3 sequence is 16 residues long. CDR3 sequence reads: CALIWERTSQSNEQFF. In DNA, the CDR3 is TGCGCCCTCATATGGGAGAGGACTAGTCAGAGCAATGAGCAGTTCTTC.

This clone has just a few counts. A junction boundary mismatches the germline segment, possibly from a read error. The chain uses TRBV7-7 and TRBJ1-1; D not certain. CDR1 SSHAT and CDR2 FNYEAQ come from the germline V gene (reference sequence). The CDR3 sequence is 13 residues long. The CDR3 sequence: CASSRELNTEAFF. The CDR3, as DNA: TGTGCTAGCAGCCGTGAACTTAACACTGAAGCTTTCTTT.

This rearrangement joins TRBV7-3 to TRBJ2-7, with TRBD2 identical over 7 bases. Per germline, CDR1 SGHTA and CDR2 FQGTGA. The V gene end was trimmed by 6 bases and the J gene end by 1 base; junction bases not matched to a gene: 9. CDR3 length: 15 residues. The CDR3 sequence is CASSHRTSRSYEQYF. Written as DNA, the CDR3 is TGTGCCAGCAGTCACAGGACTAGTAGGTCCTACGAGCAGTACTTC.

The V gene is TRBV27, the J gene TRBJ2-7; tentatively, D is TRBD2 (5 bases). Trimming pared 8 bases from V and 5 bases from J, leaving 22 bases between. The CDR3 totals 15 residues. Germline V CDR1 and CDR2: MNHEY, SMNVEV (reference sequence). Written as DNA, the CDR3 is TGTGCCAGCGCTGGGTTCTCTGTGCCGAGGGACGAGCAGTACTTC. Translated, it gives CASAGFSVPRDEQYF.

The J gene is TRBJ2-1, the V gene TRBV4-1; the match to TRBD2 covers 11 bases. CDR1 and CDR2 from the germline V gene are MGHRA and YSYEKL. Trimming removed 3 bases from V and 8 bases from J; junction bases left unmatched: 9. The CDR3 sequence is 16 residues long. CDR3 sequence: CASSHFTSGSKYEQFF. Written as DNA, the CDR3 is TGCGCCAGCAGCCACTTTACTAGCGGGAGTAAGTATGAGCAGTTCTTC.

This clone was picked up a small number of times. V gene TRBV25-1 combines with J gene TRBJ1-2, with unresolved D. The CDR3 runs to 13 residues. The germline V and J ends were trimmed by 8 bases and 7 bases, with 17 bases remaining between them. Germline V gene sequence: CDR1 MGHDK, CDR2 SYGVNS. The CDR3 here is CASVADLVSGYTF. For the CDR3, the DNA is TGTGCCAGCGTCGCTGACTTAGTTTCTGGCTACACCTTC.

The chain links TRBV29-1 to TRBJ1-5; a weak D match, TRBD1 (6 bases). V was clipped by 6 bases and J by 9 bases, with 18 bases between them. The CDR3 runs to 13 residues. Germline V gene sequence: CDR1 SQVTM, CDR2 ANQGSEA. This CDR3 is CSVQTGPAGPQHF. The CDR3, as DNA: TGCAGCGTGCAAACAGGGCCAGCAGGGCCCCAGCATTTT.

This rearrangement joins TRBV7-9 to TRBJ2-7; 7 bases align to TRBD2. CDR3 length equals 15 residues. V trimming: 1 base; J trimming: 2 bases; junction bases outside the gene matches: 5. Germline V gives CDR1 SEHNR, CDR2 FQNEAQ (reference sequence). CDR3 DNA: TGTGCCAGCAGCTTAGGAGTCGGGACTACCTACGAGCAGTACTTC. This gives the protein CASSLGVGTTYEQYF.

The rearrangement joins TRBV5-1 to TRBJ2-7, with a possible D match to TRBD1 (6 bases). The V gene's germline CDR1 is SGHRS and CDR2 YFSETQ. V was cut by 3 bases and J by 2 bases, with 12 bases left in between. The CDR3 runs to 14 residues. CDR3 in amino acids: CASSYGTFPYEQYF. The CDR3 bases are TGCGCCAGCAGCTACGGGACATTTCCCTACGAGCAGTACTTC.